One sample yielded the 5 T cell receptor beta chains listed below, sequenced in a study of shared clonotypes between healthy human individuals. Assay: immunoSEQ multiplex PCR; the TCRdb copy retains only in-frame clones and omits some. The sample shows roughly 2.6 million clones, roughly 92% of them seen only once. The material sequenced was naive CD4+ T cells sorted from blood. Subset of the sample: CD45RA+ positively selected. These receptors were obtained from a man between 18 and 29 years old in good health.

Comment on this clone: Other DNA sequences in the same sample also yield this CDR3. V usage is TRBV5-1 and J usage is TRBJ1-4; D perhaps matches TRBD1 (6 bases). This CDR3 spans 13 amino acids. Between the trimmed V and J ends, which lost 2 bases and 5 bases, there was a span of 7 bases. Germline-derived CDR1 and CDR2 are SGHRS and YFSETQ. Here the CDR3 DNA reads TGCGCCAGCAGCTTAGGACAGAATGAAAAACTGTTTTTT. Translating it yields CASSLGQNEKLFF.

The rearrangement uses TRBV19 and TRBJ2-5; the match to TRBD1 covers 9 bases. Germline-derived CDR1 and CDR2 are LNHDA and SQIVND (reference sequence). Unmatched junction bases numbered 4, after V lost 7 bases and J lost 1 base. The CDR3 is made up of 14 amino acids. CDR3 residues: CASNRGLSQETQYF. The CDR3 coding sequence is TGTGCCAGTAACAGGGGGCTGAGCCAAGAGACCCAGTACTTC. Variable domain in full (rest from reference TRBV19 and TRBJ2-5): DGGITQSPKYLFRKEGQNVTLSCEQNLNHDAMYWYRQDPGQGLRLIYYSQIVNDFQKGDIAEGYSVSREKKESFPLTVTSAQKNPTAFYLCASNRGLSQETQYFGPGTRLLVL.

J is TRBJ2-7 and V is TRBV11-2; D remains ambiguous. V lost 5 bases and J lost 2, with 13 bases in between. This CDR3 is built from 14 residues. Germline CDR1 and CDR2: SGHAT and FQNNGV. CDR3 sequence (DNA): TGTGCCAGCAGCCCGGAAAGGGCAGCCTACGAGCAGTACTTC. This sequence encodes CASSPERAAYEQYF.

V usage is TRBV6-6 and J usage is TRBJ1-1; D is unresolved. V lost 5 bases, J lost 3 bases, and 10 bases lay in between. This CDR3 has 13 amino acids. Germline V CDR1 and CDR2: MNHNY, SVGAGI (reference sequence). CDR3 in amino acids: CASSPETHTEAFF. In nucleotides, the CDR3 is TGTGCCAGCAGTCCAGAGACCCACACTGAAGCTTTCTTT.

Comment on this clone: One end of the junction fails to match germline, which may point to a read error. The genes are TRBV30 and TRBJ2-3; 9 nucleotides match TRBD2. Germline CDR1 GTSNPN, CDR2 SVGIG (reference sequence). The CDR3 loop spans 17 amino acids. CDR3 bases: TGTGCCTGGAGTGTACTACGGACTAGCGAGGGCACAGATATGCAGTATTTT. Residues: CAWSVLRTSEGTDMQYF.